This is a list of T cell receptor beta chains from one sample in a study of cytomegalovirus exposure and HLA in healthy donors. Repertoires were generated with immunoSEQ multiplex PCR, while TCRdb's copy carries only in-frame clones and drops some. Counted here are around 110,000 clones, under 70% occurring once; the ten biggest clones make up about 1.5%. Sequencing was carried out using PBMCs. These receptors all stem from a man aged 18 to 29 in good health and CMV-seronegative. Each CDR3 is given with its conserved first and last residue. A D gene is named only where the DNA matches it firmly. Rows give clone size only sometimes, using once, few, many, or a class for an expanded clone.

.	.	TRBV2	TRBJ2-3	CASSDRDGGDGQYF	TGTGCCAGCAGTGACCGGGATGGAGGGGATGGGCAGTATTTT
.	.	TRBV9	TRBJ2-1	CASSVTGVAYNEQFF	TGTGCCAGCAGCGTTACCGGAGTCGCGTACAATGAGCAGTTCTTC
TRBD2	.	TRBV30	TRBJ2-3	CAWTREAGVGDTQYF	TGTGCCTGGACCAGAGAGGCGGGAGTAGGAGATACGCAGTATTTT
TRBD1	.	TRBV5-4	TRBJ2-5	CASSPPQQGAETQYF	TGTGCCAGCAGCCCGCCCCAACAGGGGGCAGAGACCCAGTACTTC
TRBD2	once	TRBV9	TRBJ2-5	CASSSSGGEGETQYF	TGTGCCAGCAGCTCTAGCGGGGGGGAGGGGGAGACCCAGTACTTC
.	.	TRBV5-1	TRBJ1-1	CASSLGPQGRWNTEAFF	TGCGCCAGCAGCTTGGGCCCACAGGGACGCTGGAACACTGAAGCTTTCTTT
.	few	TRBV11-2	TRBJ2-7	CASSLGEGAYEQYF	TGTGCCAGCAGCTTAGGTGAGGGGGCCTACGAGCAGTACTTC
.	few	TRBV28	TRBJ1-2	CAATRQTNYGYTF	TGTGCCGCCACCAGACAGACTAACTATGGCTACACCTTC
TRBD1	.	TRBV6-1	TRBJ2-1	CSSKLTGVIYNEQFF	TGTTCCAGCAAGTTGACAGGGGTTATCTACAATGAGCAGTTCTTC
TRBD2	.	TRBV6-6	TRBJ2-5	CASRQSSGGKGETQYF	TGTGCCAGCAGACAATCTAGCGGGGGGAAGGGAGAGACCCAGTACTTC
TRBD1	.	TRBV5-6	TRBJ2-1	CASILTGTGPFF	TGTGCCAGCATCCTAACCGGGACAGGGCCGTTCTTC
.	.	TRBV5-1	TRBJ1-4	CASSFRGGADEKLFF	TGCGCCAGCAGCTTTCGGGGCGGGGCGGACGAAAAACTGTTTTTT
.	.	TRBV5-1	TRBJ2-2	CASRSLSPTGELFF	TGCGCCAGCAGGTCTCTAAGCCCCACCGGGGAGCTGTTTTTT
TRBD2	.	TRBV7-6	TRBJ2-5	CASSLTRGIRQETQYF	TGTGCCAGCAGCTTAACGCGGGGGATAAGACAAGAGACCCAGTACTTC
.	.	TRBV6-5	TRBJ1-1	CASSLIPGTEAFF	TGTGCCAGCAGTTTAATCCCAGGGACTGAAGCTTTCTTT
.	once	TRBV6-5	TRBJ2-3	CATKLSRFPTDTQYF	TGTGCCACCAAACTTTCCAGGTTCCCCACAGATACGCAGTATTTT
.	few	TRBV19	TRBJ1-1	CASSPGSVTEAFF	TGTGCCAGTAGTCCGGGTTCGGTCACTGAAGCTTTCTTT
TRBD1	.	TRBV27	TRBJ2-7	CASSFERGRGDEQYF	TGTGCCAGCAGTTTTGAGAGGGGGCGCGGCGACGAGCAGTACTTC
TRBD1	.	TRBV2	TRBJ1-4	CASRMTGGFEKLFF	TGTGCCAGCAGGATGACAGGGGGCTTTGAAAAACTGTTTTTT
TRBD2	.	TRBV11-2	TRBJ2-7	CASSPAGVSVYEQYF	TGTGCCAGCAGCCCAGCGGGAGTAAGTGTTTACGAGCAGTACTTC
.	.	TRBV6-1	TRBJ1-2	CASSGRGTPINYGYTF	TGTGCCAGCAGTGGGCGGGGGACACCGATAAACTATGGCTACACCTTC
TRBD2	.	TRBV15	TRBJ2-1	CATSRGTSNEQFF	TGTGCCACCAGCAGGGGGACTAGCAATGAGCAGTTCTTC